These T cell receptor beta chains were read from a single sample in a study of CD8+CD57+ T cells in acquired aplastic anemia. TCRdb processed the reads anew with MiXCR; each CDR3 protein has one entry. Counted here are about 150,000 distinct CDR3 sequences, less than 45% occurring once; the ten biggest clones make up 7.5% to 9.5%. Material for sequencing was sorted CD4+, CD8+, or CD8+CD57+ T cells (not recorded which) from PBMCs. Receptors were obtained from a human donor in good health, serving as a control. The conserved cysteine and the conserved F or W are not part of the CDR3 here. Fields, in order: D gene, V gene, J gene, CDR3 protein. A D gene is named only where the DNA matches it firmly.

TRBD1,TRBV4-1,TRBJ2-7,ASSQRTGGTYEQY
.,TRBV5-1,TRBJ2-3,ASSLDAGDVDTQY
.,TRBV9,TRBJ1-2,ASSPQTGLTYGYT
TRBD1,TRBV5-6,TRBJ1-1,ASSLGTGGDAF
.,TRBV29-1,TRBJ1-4,SVGRGGVEKLF
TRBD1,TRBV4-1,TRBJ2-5,ASSPRYGTGEGETQY
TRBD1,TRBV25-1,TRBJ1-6,ASKGTGYNSPLH
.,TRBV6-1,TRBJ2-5,ASSPFGAGSTMETQY
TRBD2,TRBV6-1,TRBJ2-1,ASSGSGGGYNEQF
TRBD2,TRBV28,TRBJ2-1,ASSSHPPSGSYNEQF
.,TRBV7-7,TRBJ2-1,ASSLAQGSEQF
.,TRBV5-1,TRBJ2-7,ASSLEGRYEQY
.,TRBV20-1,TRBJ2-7,SASSRSYEQY
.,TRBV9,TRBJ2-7,ACSVDIQREQY
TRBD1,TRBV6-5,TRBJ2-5,ASGTGVRETQY
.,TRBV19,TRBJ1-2,ASSNGGAQNYGYT
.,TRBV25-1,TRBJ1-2,ASRMGGYGYT
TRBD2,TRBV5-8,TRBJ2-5,ASSYPGLAGFQETQY
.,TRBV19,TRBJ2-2,ATGPSNTGELF
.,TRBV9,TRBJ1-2,ASSATGRNYGYT
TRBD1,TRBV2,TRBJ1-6,ASSPGTGNSPLH
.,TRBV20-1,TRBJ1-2,SAKGSGIGYT
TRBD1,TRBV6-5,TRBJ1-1,ASSLRQGATGFTEAF
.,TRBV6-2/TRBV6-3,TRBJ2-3,ASSYLDLRRGTDTQY
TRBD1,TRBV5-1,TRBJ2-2,ASTTGDPPGELF
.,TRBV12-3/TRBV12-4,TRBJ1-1,ASGLVGTEAF
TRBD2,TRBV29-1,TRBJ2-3,SVAGTRSDTQY
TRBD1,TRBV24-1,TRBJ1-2,ATSQETGASGYT
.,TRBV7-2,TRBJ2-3,ASSADHRTDTQY
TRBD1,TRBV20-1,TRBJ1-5,SDPAGGNQPQH
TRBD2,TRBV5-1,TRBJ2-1,ASSLGTSGSLTF
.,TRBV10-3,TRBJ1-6,AISERQLGDSPLH
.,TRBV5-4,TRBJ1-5,ASSKRPGRDDQPQH
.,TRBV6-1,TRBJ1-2,ASSPKGRDGYT
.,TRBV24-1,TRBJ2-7,ATGGRSWTKPYEWNEQY
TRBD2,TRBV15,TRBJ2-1,ATSRELAGGGNEQF
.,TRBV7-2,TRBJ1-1,ASSWVGTEAF
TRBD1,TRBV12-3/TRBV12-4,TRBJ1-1,ASRGTVTEAF
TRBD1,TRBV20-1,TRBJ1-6,SAPRTGGEPLH
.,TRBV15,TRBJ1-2,ATSREQGGGYT
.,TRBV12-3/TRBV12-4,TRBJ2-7,ASSARWSDGRY
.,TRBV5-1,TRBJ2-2,ASSFPRGQANTGELF
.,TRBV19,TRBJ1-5,ATSLGAANQPQH
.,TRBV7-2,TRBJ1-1,ASSRPWGDAF
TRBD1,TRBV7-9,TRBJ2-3,ASRRDRGSQAQY
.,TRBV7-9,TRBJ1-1,ASSQNIDTEAF
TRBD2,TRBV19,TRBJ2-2,ASSGGFERGGRGGELF